The 2 T cell receptor beta chains presented below share a single source sample, sequenced in a study of OX40 agonist ivuxolimab in advanced cancers. Method: immunoSEQ multiplex PCR; TCRdb's copy keeps in-frame clones and lacks some. Here the sample spans 65,000 to 95,000 clones, 89% being singletons. The sequencing used CD4+ or CD8+ T cells sorted from blood, collected in a trial of the OX40 agonist ivuxolimab. The receptors originated from an adult with an advanced solid tumor such as melanoma, head and neck, liver or kidney cancer.

This chain connects TRBV28 to TRBJ1-2; D gene ambiguous. V lost 6 bases, J lost 5 bases, and 19 bases lay in between. This CDR3 has 15 residues. Germline V CDR1 and CDR2: MDHEN, SYDVKM. CDR3 DNA sequence: TGTGCCAGCAGAATCCCGGGCAGCTTACTTTATGGCTACACCTTC. Protein sequence: CASRIPGSLLYGYTF.

The chain carries TRBV4-1 and TRBJ1-5; 11 bases align to TRBD1. Germline V lookup: CDR1 MGHRA, CDR2 YSYEKL. V shed 3 bases and J 10 bases; nucleotides not matched to a gene: 11. The CDR3 consists of 16 residues. For the CDR3, the DNA is TGCGCCAGCAGCCACGATAATGGACAGGGGGCACAACCCCAGCATTTT. Protein: CASSHDNGQGAQPQHF.